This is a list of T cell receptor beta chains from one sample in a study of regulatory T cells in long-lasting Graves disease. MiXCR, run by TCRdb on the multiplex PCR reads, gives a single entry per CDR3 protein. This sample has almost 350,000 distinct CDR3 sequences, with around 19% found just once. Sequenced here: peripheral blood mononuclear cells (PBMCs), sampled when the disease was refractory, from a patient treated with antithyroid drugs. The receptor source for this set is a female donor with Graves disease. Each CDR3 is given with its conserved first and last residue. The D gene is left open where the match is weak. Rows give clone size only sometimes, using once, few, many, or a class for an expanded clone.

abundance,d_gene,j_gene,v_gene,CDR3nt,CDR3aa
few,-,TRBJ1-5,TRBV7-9,TGTGCCAGCAGCTTAGAGGGGCCCTCCTATCCTCAGCCCCAGCATTTT,CASSLEGPSYPQPQHF
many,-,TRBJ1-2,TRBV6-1,TGTGCCAGCAGTGGGACACTGAACTATGGCTACACCTTC,CASSGTLNYGYTF
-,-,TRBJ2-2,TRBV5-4,TGTGCCAGCAGCTTGCCAGGTTGGGAATACACCGGGGAGCTGTTTTTT,CASSLPGWEYTGELFF
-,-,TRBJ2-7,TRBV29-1,TGCAGCGTTATGGGGGCTGAGGGCTACGAGCAGTACTTC,CSVMGAEGYEQYF
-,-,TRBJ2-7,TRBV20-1,TGCAGTGCTAACCGAAATGAGGCCTACGAGCAGTACTTC,CSANRNEAYEQYF
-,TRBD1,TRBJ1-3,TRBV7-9,TGTGCCAGCAGTCCGACAGGGCCAATAATCGGAAACACCATATATTTT,CASSPTGPIIGNTIYF
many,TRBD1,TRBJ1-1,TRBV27,TGTGCCAGCAGTTCCCTGGACAGGGGGCGCACTGAAGCTTTCTTT,CASSSLDRGRTEAFF
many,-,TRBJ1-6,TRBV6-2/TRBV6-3,TGTGCCAGCATCGGAAGGTTAGGGGGGATTTCACCCCTCCACTTT,CASIGRLGGISPLHF
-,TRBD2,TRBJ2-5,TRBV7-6,TGTGCCAGCAGCCAATTCGATTTAAGGGAGGGGACCCAGTACTTC,CASSQFDLREGTQYF
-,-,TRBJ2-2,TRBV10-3,TGTGCCATCCTGACCAAAGACGAAGGTGGCGGGGAGCTGTTTTTT,CAILTKDEGGGELFF
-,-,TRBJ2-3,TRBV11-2,TGTGCCAGCAGCTTAGGGTTTCGGTTGGGCGCGCAGTATTTT,CASSLGFRLGAQYF
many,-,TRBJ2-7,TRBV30,TGTGCCTGGAGTGGCGGGGTCTCCTACGAGCAGTACTTC,CAWSGGVSYEQYF
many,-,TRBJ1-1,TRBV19,TGTGCCAGTAGTACAGGGACGGGGACTGAAGCTTTCTTT,CASSTGTGTEAFF
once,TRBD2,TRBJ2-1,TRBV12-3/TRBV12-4,TGTGCCAGCAGTTTTAGAGCGGGGGCCCACAATGAGCAGTTCTTC,CASSFRAGAHNEQFF
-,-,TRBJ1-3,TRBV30,TGTGCCTGCATGCGAGGGTACAGGGGAAACACCATATATTTT,CACMRGYRGNTIYF
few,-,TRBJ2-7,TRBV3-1,TGTGCCAGCAGCCAAGGGGGCCCGATCTACGAGCAGTACTTC,CASSQGGPIYEQYF
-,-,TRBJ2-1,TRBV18,TGTGCCAGCTCTCAATCCAAGCGGGCCCTCTACAATGAGCAGTTCTTC,CASSQSKRALYNEQFF
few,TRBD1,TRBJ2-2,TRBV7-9,TGTGCCAGCAGCTTCATGACAGGGGGCTCCGGGGAGCTGTTTTTT,CASSFMTGGSGELFF
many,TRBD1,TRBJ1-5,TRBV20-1,TGCAGTGCTGAAAGGGGACAGGGCTATCAGCCCCAGCATTTT,CSAERGQGYQPQHF
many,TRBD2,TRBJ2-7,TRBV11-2,TGTGCCAGCAGCGGCCGGGACTATCATTTCTACGAGCAGTACTTC,CASSGRDYHFYEQYF
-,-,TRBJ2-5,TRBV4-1,TGCGCCAGCAGCCAAGAACCTCAGGGCTGGGAGACCCAGTACTTC,CASSQEPQGWETQYF
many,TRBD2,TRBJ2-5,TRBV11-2,TGTGCCAGCAGCTTAGGGACTAGTCCCCGGGGAGAGACCCAGTACTTC,CASSLGTSPRGETQYF
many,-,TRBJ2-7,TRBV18,TGTGCCAGCTCACCACCCAGTCTCTCCTACGAGCAGTACTTC,CASSPPSLSYEQYF
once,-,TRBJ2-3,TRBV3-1,TGTGCCAGCGCCGATAGATTCGGTGGGGCAGATACGCAGTATTTT,CASADRFGGADTQYF
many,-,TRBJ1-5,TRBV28,TGTGCCAGCACCATTAGAGGAAATCAGCCCCAGCATTTT,CASTIRGNQPQHF
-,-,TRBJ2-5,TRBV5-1,TGCGCCAGCAGCTTGCCGGGACAATGGGGGGAGACCCAGTACTTC,CASSLPGQWGETQYF
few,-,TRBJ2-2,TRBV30,TGTGCCTGGAGTGGGAACACCGGGGAGCTGTTTTTT,CAWSGNTGELFF
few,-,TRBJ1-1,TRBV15,TGTGCCACCAGCAGAGAGAATACCCTCAAGGGGGAAGCTTTCTTT,CATSRENTLKGEAFF
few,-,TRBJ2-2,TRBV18,TGTGCCAGCTCGTCGGACAGCCGGAACACCGGGGAGCTGTTTTTT,CASSSDSRNTGELFF
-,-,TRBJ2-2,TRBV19,TGTGCCAGTAGTATCCCAGGGATTGACACCGGGGAGCTGTTTTTT,CASSIPGIDTGELFF
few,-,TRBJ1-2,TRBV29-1,TGCAGCGTTGTCTCCCCCTCCGGGATTAACTATGGCTACACCTTC,CSVVSPSGINYGYTF
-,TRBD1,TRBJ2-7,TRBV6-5,TGTGCCAGCAGTTACGGAGGACAGGGTATGTACGAGCAGTACTTC,CASSYGGQGMYEQYF
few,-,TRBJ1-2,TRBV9,TGTGCCAGCAGCTACACAGAGAACTATGGCTACACCTTC,CASSYTENYGYTF
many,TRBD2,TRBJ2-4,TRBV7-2,TGTGCCAGCAGCTTAGGACTAGCTGAAAACATTCAGTACTTC,CASSLGLAENIQYF
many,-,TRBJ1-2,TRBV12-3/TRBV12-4,TGTGCCAGCAGTTTAGGTTCGGGAATCGCTAACTATGGCTACACCTTC,CASSLGSGIANYGYTF
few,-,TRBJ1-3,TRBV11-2,TGTGCCAGCAGCTTAGATAGCAGGGTCGCTGGAAACACCATATATTTT,CASSLDSRVAGNTIYF
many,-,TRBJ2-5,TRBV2,TGTGCCAGCAGCAGGGATGAGGAGACCCAGTACTTC,CASSRDEETQYF
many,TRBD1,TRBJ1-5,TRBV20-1,TGCAGTGCTAGATTGACAGGGGGCCGCAATCAGCCCCAGCATTTT,CSARLTGGRNQPQHF
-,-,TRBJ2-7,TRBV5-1,TGCGCCAGCAGCCCGGGGCTCCCCCCCTACGAGCAGTACTTC,CASSPGLPPYEQYF
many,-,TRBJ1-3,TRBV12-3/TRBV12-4,TGTGCCAGCAGTTTAGTGCGGGTCTCTGGAAACACCATATATTTT,CASSLVRVSGNTIYF
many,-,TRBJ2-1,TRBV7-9,TGTGCCAGCAGATCCTCAATGGGAGCCTCCTACAATGAGCAGTTCTTC,CASRSSMGASYNEQFF